Below, 15 T cell receptor beta chains from the same sample are listed, as sequenced in a study of blood T cell repertoires in COVID-19. Generated by immunoSEQ multiplex PCR, the TCRdb table keeps only in-frame clones and is missing some. The sample shows a few hundred thousand clones, 84% of them seen only once. The specimen was peripheral blood. These TCRs come from a human donor in a cohort sampled during active COVID-19.

The V call is TRBV19, the J call TRBJ1-5; tentatively, D is TRBD1 (6 bases). V dropped 5 bases and J dropped 6 bases, with 23 bases sitting between them. CDR1 is LNHDA and CDR2 is SQIVND in the germline V gene (reference sequence). CDR3 length equals 17 residues. This chain's CDR3 is CASSRDVGGGPGQPQHF. As DNA, the CDR3 is TGTGCCAGTAGTCGGGACGTAGGGGGGGGCCCGGGTCAGCCCCAGCATTTT.

The chain carries TRBV7-9 and TRBJ2-5; 10 bases align to TRBD1. Germline V gene data show CDR1 as SEHNR and CDR2 as FQNEAQ (reference sequence). The CDR3 extends over 15 amino acids. The V and J ends lost 3 bases and 5 bases, in that order; junction bases with no gene match: 6. The CDR3 coding sequence is TGTGCCAGCAGCTTCCCTGACAGGGGGCTGGAGACCCAGTACTTC. This translates into CASSFPDRGLETQYF.

This chain connects TRBV20-1 to TRBJ2-7, with D possibly being TRBD2 (6 bases). CDR1 is DFQATT, CDR2 SNEGSKA, per germline (reference sequence). The V end lost 6 bases, the J end lost 6 bases, and 12 bases lay between the germline ends. The CDR3 sequence is 11 residues long. The CDR3 region has the DNA TGCAGTGCCCAACGGGGGAGCGAGCAGTACTTC. It specifies CSAQRGSEQYF.

The chain is built from TRBV4-2 and TRBJ2-7, with 7 bases that match TRBD2. Germline V gene data show CDR1 as LGHNA and CDR2 as YNFKEQ. Trimming removed 4 bases from V and 5 bases from J; junction bases left unmatched: 8. The CDR3 has 14 amino acids. The CDR3 coding sequence is TGTGCCAGCAGCCCTGCAACTAGCGTCCACGAGCAGTACTTC. This codes for CASSPATSVHEQYF.

The V call is TRBV14, the J call TRBJ2-3; 11 bases align to TRBD2. The ends lost 4 bases at V and 4 bases at J; junction bases unmatched: 7. Germline V gene data show CDR1 as SGHDN and CDR2 as FVKESK. The CDR3 loop spans 16 amino acids. The CDR3 is CASSPLASGRPDTQYF. Written as DNA, the CDR3 is TGTGCCAGCAGCCCCTTGGCTAGCGGGAGGCCAGATACGCAGTATTTT.

V and J are TRBV7-9 and TRBJ2-7, with D perhaps matching TRBD2 (7 bases). The CDR3 loop spans 15 amino acids. V gave up 5 bases and J gave up 4 bases, with 18 bases separating them. Germline lookup yields CDR1 SEHNR and CDR2 FQNEAQ (reference sequence). CDR3 sequence reads: CASSPPGGQMYEQYF. For the CDR3, the DNA is TGTGCCAGCAGCCCCCCCGGGGGGCAGATGTACGAGCAGTACTTC.

This clone was counted once. The chain has TRBV7-9 and TRBJ1-5, with 8 bases fitting TRBD1. This CDR3 has 16 amino acids. Germline lookup yields CDR1 SEHNR and CDR2 FQNEAQ (reference sequence). V shed 5 bases, J shed 7 bases, and the junction held 13 bases outside the gene matches. The CDR3 DNA reads as TGTGCCAGCAGCCCCGGGCAGGGGGCAGCGGAACAGCCCCAGCATTTT. Translating gives CASSPGQGAAEQPQHF.

The chain links TRBV19 to TRBJ2-7; TRBD1 matches at 10 bases. After removal of 3 bases from V and 6 bases from J, the junction contained 5 bases not matched to a gene. This CDR3 has 14 residues. Germline V lookup: CDR1 LNHDA, CDR2 SQIVND (reference sequence). In nucleotides, the CDR3 is TGTGCCAGTAGTATGGGGACAGGGGTAGCCGAGCAGTACTTC. It translates to CASSMGTGVAEQYF.

The gene calls are TRBV28 and TRBJ1-5; possible D gene TRBD1, 6 bases. Looked up from germline, CDR1 is MDHEN and CDR2 is SYDVKM. V was cut by 8 bases and J by 4 bases, with 15 bases left in between. The CDR3 has 14 amino acids. In nucleotides, the CDR3 is TGTGCCAGCTGGGAGTTCAGGGGAAATCAGCCCCAGCATTTT. Encoded protein: CASWEFRGNQPQHF.

The gene calls are TRBV7-2 and TRBJ2-3; TRBD2 matches at 8 bases. V gave up 3 bases and J gave up 6 bases; unmatched junction bases: 11. This CDR3 is 16 amino acids long. Germline lookup yields CDR1 SGHTA and CDR2 FQGNSA. The CDR3 coding sequence is TGTGCCAGCAGCTTTGATCTGACTAGCGCCGGTGATACGCAGTATTTT. This sequence encodes CASSFDLTSAGDTQYF.

The rearrangement links TRBV24-1 to TRBJ2-5; TRBD2 matches at 7 bases. This CDR3 region has 13 residues. Germline assignment: CDR1 KGHDR and CDR2 SFDVKD. With V trimmed by 5 bases and J by 5 bases, 4 bases remained unmatched. The CDR3 here is CATSGGGIETQYF. DNA for the CDR3: TGTGCCACCAGTGGGGGGGGAATCGAGACCCAGTACTTC.

The chain uses TRBV9 and TRBJ2-7, with 7 bases lining up with TRBD1. The CDR3 is 13 residues long. Germline trimming cut 3 bases from V and 4 bases from J; bases unmatched to any gene: 4. The germline gives CDR1 SGDLS, CDR2 YYNGEE. The DNA for the CDR3 is TGTGCCAGCAGCGCCCAACAGGGGTACGAGCAGTACTTC. Translated: CASSAQQGYEQYF.

This rearrangement joins TRBV4-1 to TRBJ2-1; D is uncertain. Germline V gives CDR1 MGHRA, CDR2 YSYEKL. Deletions cut 1 base from V and 0 bases from J, with 7 bases between. The CDR3 totals 15 residues. This chain's CDR3 is CASSQGGSSYNEQFF. DNA for the CDR3: TGCGCCAGCAGCCAAGGCGGAAGCTCCTACAATGAGCAGTTCTTC.

This rearrangement joins TRBV19 to TRBJ2-7; TRBD1 is a possible D gene (5 bases). Per germline, CDR1 LNHDA and CDR2 SQIVND (reference sequence). V lost 2 bases and J lost 1, with 12 bases in between. The CDR3 totals 15 residues. The CDR3 region is CASSINFQGSYEQYF. The CDR3 DNA follows: TGTGCCAGTAGTATAAATTTCCAGGGTTCCTACGAGCAGTACTTC. The full variable domain, its missing parts supplied by reference TRBV19 and TRBJ2-7, is DGGITQSPKYLFRKEGQNVTLSCEQNLNHDAMYWYRQDPGQGLRLIYYSQIVNDFQKGDIAEGYSVSREKKESFPLTVTSAQKNPTAFYLCASSINFQGSYEQYFGPGTRLTVT.

The chain is built from TRBV2 and TRBJ2-1; no definite D call. V shed 0 bases and J shed 9 bases, with 9 bases lying between them. Germline V gene sequence: CDR1 SNHLY, CDR2 FYNNEI. The CDR3 runs 13 residues. CDR3 coding DNA: TGTGCCAGCAGTGAAGCCCTCCCCGGTGAGCAGTTCTTC. This translates into CASSEALPGEQFF.